This T cell receptor (beta chain) was documented in a study of Tregs in tolerant kidney transplant recipients. The V segment lost 3 bases and the J segment 4 bases; nucleotides outside the gene matches: 7. From germline, CDR1 is SEHNR and CDR2 FQNEAQ (reference sequence). This CDR3 has 16 residues. Unstimulated regulatory T cells (CD4+CD25+CD127-), CD4+CD25- non-regulatory cells, CD4 and CD8 cells were FACS-sorted from thawed PBMCs. The study's findings and limits: The most relevant donor-specific Treg TCRbeta repertoire apparently came from expansion with activated donor B cells.

Libraries were prepared by immunoSEQ multiplex PCR; TCRdb keeps only in-frame clonotypes and omits some of them. The sample has some 64,000 clones, about 98% seen once. As concerns this clone: Its antigen is still unknown.

The TCR sequence derives from a human donor who received a combined kidney and bone marrow transplant. The sample in question was Tregs from blood, obtained before the transplant. V gene TRBV7-9 combines with J gene TRBJ2-3; 10 nucleotides align to TRBD1. In DNA, the CDR3 is TGTGCCAGCAGCTTCGAGACAGGGGGCCGTGCAGATACGCAGTATTTT. Encoded protein: CASSFETGGRADTQYF.